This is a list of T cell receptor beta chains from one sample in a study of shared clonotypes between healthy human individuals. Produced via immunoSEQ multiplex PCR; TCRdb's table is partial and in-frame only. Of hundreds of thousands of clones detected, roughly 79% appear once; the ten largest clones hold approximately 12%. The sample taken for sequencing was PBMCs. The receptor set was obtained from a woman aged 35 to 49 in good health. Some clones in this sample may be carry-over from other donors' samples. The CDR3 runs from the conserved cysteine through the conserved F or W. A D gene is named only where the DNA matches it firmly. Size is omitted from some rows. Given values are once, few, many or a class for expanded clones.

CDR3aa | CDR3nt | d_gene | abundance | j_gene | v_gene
CASSGQETQYF | TGCGCCAGCAGCGGGCAAGAGACCCAGTACTTC | . | . | TRBJ2-5 | TRBV5-1
CASSFGGTGGQETQYF | TGTGCCAGCAGCTTTGGCGGGACAGGAGGCCAAGAGACCCAGTACTTC | TRBD1 | . | TRBJ2-5 | TRBV7-2
CASGRTRGHEQYF | TGTGCCAGCGGGAGGACAAGGGGCCACGAGCAGTACTTC | . | . | TRBJ2-7 | TRBV27
CASTRDQANYGYTF | TGTGCCAGCACCCGGGACCAAGCTAACTATGGCTACACCTTC | . | . | TRBJ1-2 | TRBV6-1
CASSPRDYRVRPPPAYYEQYF | TGCGCCAGCAGCCCCCGGGACTACCGCGTGCGTCCGCCCCCGGCTTACTACGAGCAGTACTTC | TRBD2 | . | TRBJ2-7 | TRBV4-3
CASSRQGNNQPQHF | TGTGCCAGCAGTCGACAGGGAAACAATCAGCCCCAGCATTTT | TRBD1 | . | TRBJ1-5 | TRBV28
CAISESWEGGTDTQYF | TGTGCCATCAGTGAGTCGTGGGAGGGGGGCACAGATACGCAGTATTTT | . | . | TRBJ2-3 | TRBV10-3
CSVVGSGETQYF | TGCAGCGTTGTGGGATCAGGGGAGACCCAGTACTTC | . | . | TRBJ2-5 | TRBV29-1
CASSGQGLYGYTF | TGTGCCAGCAGTGGACAGGGCCTCTATGGCTACACCTTC | TRBD1 | . | TRBJ1-2 | TRBV6-1
CASSFRLAGGNEQFF | TGCGCCAGCAGCTTCCGACTAGCGGGAGGCAATGAGCAGTTCTTC | TRBD2 | . | TRBJ2-1 | TRBV5-1
CASSRDNKETQYF | TGTGCCAGCTCCCGGGACAATAAAGAGACCCAGTACTTC | . | . | TRBJ2-5 | TRBV2
CASSVLAGDTGELFF | TGTGCCAGCAGTGTACTAGCGGGAGACACCGGGGAGCTGTTTTTT | TRBD2 | . | TRBJ2-2 | TRBV6-4
CASSYQGLLTDTQYF | TGTGCCAGCAGTTACCAGGGGCTCCTCACAGATACGCAGTATTTT | . | . | TRBJ2-3 | TRBV6-5
CASSIEGDSYEQYF | TGTGCCAGTAGTATAGAGGGCGACTCCTACGAGCAGTACTTC | . | . | TRBJ2-7 | TRBV19
CASSFVGGSEDTQYF | TGTGCCAGCAGCTTTGTCGGCGGGAGCGAGGATACGCAGTATTTT | TRBD2 | . | TRBJ2-3 | TRBV7-2
CASSLAVAGIYEQYF | TGTGCCAGCAGCTTAGCCGTAGCGGGGATCTACGAGCAGTACTTC | TRBD2 | many | TRBJ2-7 | TRBV7-2
CASSEQPNTEAFF | TGTGCCAGCAGTGAACAGCCGAACACTGAAGCTTTCTTT | . | many | TRBJ1-1 | TRBV2
CASGDRSNTEAFF | TGTGCCAGCGGGGACAGGTCAAACACTGAAGCTTTCTTT | TRBD1 | . | TRBJ1-1 | TRBV28
CATSRDQPGGAGGYTF | TGTGCCACCAGCAGAGACCAGCCTGGGGGGGCGGGTGGCTACACCTTC | . | . | TRBJ1-2 | TRBV15
CASSLLGGTVLGEAFF | TGTGCCAGCAGTTTATTAGGGGGCACCGTCTTGGGAGAAGCTTTCTTT | TRBD1 | . | TRBJ1-1 | TRBV28
CASSSGEVYNEQFF | TGTGCCAGCAGCTCAGGGGAAGTATACAATGAGCAGTTCTTC | . | . | TRBJ2-1 | TRBV7-3
CASSLLAGVADTQYF | TGTGCCAGCAGCTTACTAGCGGGAGTGGCAGATACGCAGTATTTT | TRBD2 | . | TRBJ2-3 | TRBV11-2
CASSLRVQGGQETQYF | TGCGCCAGCAGCTTGAGGGTGCAGGGGGGTCAAGAGACCCAGTACTTC | . | few | TRBJ2-5 | TRBV5-1
CASSYRHKNTGELFF | TGTGCCAGCAGTTACCGACATAAAAACACCGGGGAGCTGTTTTTT | . | few | TRBJ2-2 | TRBV28
CAISDGRGGGYTF | TGTGCCATCAGTGATGGGAGGGGCGGTGGCTACACCTTC | . | . | TRBJ1-2 | TRBV10-3
CASSVTGTSGSADTQYF | TGTGCCAGCAGTGTCACCGGGACTAGCGGGAGTGCAGATACGCAGTATTTT | TRBD2 | . | TRBJ2-3 | TRBV7-2
CSVEVPGTGNGEQYF | TGCAGCGTTGAAGTTCCCGGGACAGGGAATGGGGAGCAGTACTTC | TRBD1 | . | TRBJ2-7 | TRBV29-1
CASSVMDRDGEKLFF | TGTGCCAGCAGTGTCATGGACAGGGACGGAGAAAAACTGTTTTTT | TRBD1 | . | TRBJ1-4 | TRBV2
CASTTETELPFYGYTF | TGTGCCAGCACCACCGAGACAGAACTGCCATTCTATGGCTACACCTTC | . | . | TRBJ1-2 | TRBV6-6
CASSIYYEQYF | TGTGCCAGCAGCATATACTACGAGCAGTACTTC | . | . | TRBJ2-7 | TRBV11-2
CAWSLGLAGTRDTQYF | TGTGCCTGGAGTCTGGGACTAGCGGGAACCCGGGATACGCAGTATTTT | TRBD2 | . | TRBJ2-3 | TRBV30
CATSRDGGVNGNTIYF | TGTGCCACCAGCAGAGATGGCGGAGTTAACGGAAACACCATATATTTT | . | . | TRBJ1-3 | TRBV15
CASSPPTRETQYF | TGTGCCAGCTCACCCCCGACTCGGGAGACCCAGTACTTC | . | . | TRBJ2-5 | TRBV18
CASSPSPQDPETQYF | TGTGCCAGTAGTCCCAGCCCTCAGGATCCTGAGACCCAGTACTTC | . | . | TRBJ2-5 | TRBV19
CASNGQGPYNEQFF | TGTGCCAGCAACGGACAGGGGCCCTACAATGAGCAGTTCTTC | TRBD1 | . | TRBJ2-1 | TRBV6-6
CASSGTFVTDTQYF | TGTGCCAGCAGTGGGACCTTCGTCACAGATACGCAGTATTTT | . | . | TRBJ2-3 | TRBV6-1
CAWRRVNTEAFF | TGTGCCTGGAGGAGGGTGAACACTGAAGCTTTCTTT | . | . | TRBJ1-1 | TRBV30
CASSGLAGGEQYF | TGTGCCAGTAGTGGGCTAGCGGGAGGAGAGCAGTACTTC | TRBD2 | . | TRBJ2-7 | TRBV19
CASSLAGSTGNTIYF | TGCGCCAGCAGCTTGGCCGGATCGACCGGAAACACCATATATTTT | . | . | TRBJ1-3 | TRBV5-1
CASSFYQETQYF | TGTGCCAGCAGCTTCTACCAAGAGACCCAGTACTTC | . | . | TRBJ2-5 | TRBV7-2
CASSYGFSGGLYEQYF | TGTGCCAGCAGTTACGGATTTTCTGGGGGTCTGTACGAGCAGTACTTC | . | . | TRBJ2-7 | TRBV6-5
CASSVDQGNYEQYF | TGTGCCAGCAGCGTAGATCAGGGGAACTACGAGCAGTACTTC | . | . | TRBJ2-7 | TRBV9
CASSKLTGPYEQYF | TGTGCCAGCAGCAAACTGACAGGGCCCTACGAGCAGTACTTC | TRBD1 | . | TRBJ2-7 | TRBV11-2
CASSQDQASGFYEQYF | TGCGCCAGCAGCCAAGATCAGGCTAGCGGTTTCTACGAGCAGTACTTC | TRBD2 | . | TRBJ2-7 | TRBV4-3
CATSRRQVFGRNTEAFF | TGTGCCACCAGCAGACGCCAGGTTTTCGGAAGGAACACTGAAGCTTTCTTT | . | . | TRBJ1-1 | TRBV15
CASNLRAGVTGELFF | TGTGCCAGCAACCTTAGAGCGGGAGTAACCGGGGAGCTGTTTTTT | TRBD2 | few | TRBJ2-2 | TRBV13
CASSYAGQATNEKLFF | TGTGCCAGCAGTTACGCCGGGCAAGCAACTAATGAAAAACTGTTTTTT | . | . | TRBJ1-4 | TRBV6-6
CASSQDTYENTIYF | TGTGCCAGCAGCCAGGACACTTATGAGAACACCATATATTTT | . | . | TRBJ1-3 | TRBV11-2
CASSHLQRIQETQYF | TGTGCCAGCAGTCACCTGCAGAGAATACAAGAGACCCAGTACTTC | . | . | TRBJ2-5 | TRBV6-1
CATSVREDTGELFF | TGTGCCACCAGCGTTCGGGAGGACACCGGGGAGCTGTTTTTT | TRBD2 | . | TRBJ2-2 | TRBV15
CASSLVADTQYF | TGTGCCAGCAGCCTGGTAGCGGATACGCAGTATTTT | . | . | TRBJ2-3 | TRBV7-9
CASSLTESGNTIYF | TGTGCCAGCTCCCTAACAGAATCTGGAAACACCATATATTTT | . | . | TRBJ1-3 | TRBV18
CASSRNRGWRSDTQYF | TGTGCCAGCAGCAGGAACAGGGGTTGGCGTTCGGATACGCAGTATTTT | TRBD1 | . | TRBJ2-3 | TRBV7-8
CASSHVGGEQYF | TGTGCCAGCAGCCATGTGGGGGGCGAGCAGTACTTC | . | . | TRBJ2-7 | TRBV11-2
CATMLGNTEAFF | TGTGCCACCATGCTGGGGAACACTGAAGCTTTCTTT | . | few | TRBJ1-1 | TRBV19
CASSYGDSNQPQHF | TGTGCCAGTAGCTATGGGGATAGCAATCAGCCCCAGCATTTT | . | few | TRBJ1-5 | TRBV19
CAWSAEDGTEAFF | TGTGCCTGGAGTGCAGAGGACGGCACTGAAGCTTTCTTT | . | . | TRBJ1-1 | TRBV30
CASSERASGSYEQFF | TGTGCCAGCAGTGAAAGGGCTAGCGGGAGCTATGAGCAGTTCTTC | TRBD2 | . | TRBJ2-1 | TRBV25-1
CASSLNSNQPQHF | TGTGCCAGCAGTCTAAATAGCAATCAGCCCCAGCATTTT | . | many | TRBJ1-5 | TRBV6-1
CASSPRQVERYGYTF | TGTGCCAGCAGTCCTCGACAGGTGGAACGCTATGGCTACACCTTC | . | . | TRBJ1-2 | TRBV27